This T cell receptor (beta chain) was sequenced for a study of blood T cell repertoires in COVID-19. In the study overall: Acute and convalescent COVID-19 specimens originated in the United States, Italy and Spain. From T cells, B-cell-depleted T cells, or PBMCs came the material, which was cDNA or gDNA.

As originally analysed: Reference gene primer amplification in the assay estimated nucleated cell counts. The assay was immunoSEQ multiplex PCR, and TCRdb's table has in-frame clones only and misses some. That table supplies the V and J calls and clone size; D and trimming were determined from the DNA. The sample has approximately 160,000 clones, roughly nine tenths seen once. The V gene lost 0 bases and the J gene lost 1 base, with 13 bases spanning the gap. The CDR3 totals 16 residues. Germline lookup yields CDR1 MNHNS and CDR2 SASEGT. In its sample, this clone was seen once. Material: peripheral blood. The TCR sequence derives from a man aged 50-60 years with acute or convalescent COVID-19. The chain links TRBV6-1 to TRBJ2-7; D is possibly TRBD1 (6 bases). The CDR3 reads CASSEASGDGSYEQYF. The DNA of the CDR3 is TGTGCCAGCAGTGAAGCTTCAGGGGACGGTTCCTACGAGCAGTACTTC.